These 21 T cell receptor beta chains share one sample of origin, sequenced in a study of T cells in Graves' hyperthyroidism and ophthalmopathy. RNA transcripts yielded amplified TCR beta CDR3 regions. First-round RT-PCR targeting the TCR CDR3 was performed with the HTBI primer set. TCRdb reprocessed the multiplex PCR reads via MiXCR and lists one record per CDR3 protein. Of 800,000 or so distinct CDR3 sequences in the sample, 38% were seen once. Material for sequencing was blood. Receptors were obtained from a man younger than 35 with Graves' hyperthyroidism.

Regarding this clonotype: Its ends do not fully match the called genes, so a read error is possible. The chain recombines TRBV27 with TRBJ2-7; 7 nucleotides match TRBD1. CDR1 MNHEY and CDR2 SMNVEV come from the germline V gene (reference sequence). This CDR3 is 14 amino acids long. CDR3 in DNA: TGTGCCAGCAGATATCACGGACAGGCCTACGAGCGGTACTTC. Its protein product is CASRYHGQAYERYF.

Comment on this clonotype: One junction end does not reproduce the germline sequence, and a read error may be involved. The chain joins TRBV7-9 to TRBJ2-2, with 8 bases identical to TRBD1. The V gene's germline CDR1 is SEHNR and CDR2 FQNEAQ (reference sequence). The CDR3 consists of 14 residues. Here the CDR3 DNA reads TGCGCCAGCAGCCCTACAGGGGGGACCGGGGAGTTGTTTTTT. It codes for CASSPTGGTGELFF.

The rearrangement joins TRBV6-5 to TRBJ1-1, with a possible D match to TRBD1 (6 bases). This CDR3 has 15 amino acids. From germline, CDR1 is MNHEY and CDR2 SVGAGI. The germline V and J ends were trimmed by 2 bases and 3 bases, with 13 bases remaining between them. The CDR3 spells CASSYISGVDTEAFF. In DNA, the CDR3 is TGTGCCAGCAGTTACATCTCAGGGGTCGACACTGAAGCTTTCTTT.

In its sample, this clonotype was seen a few times. This chain links TRBV7-9 with TRBJ2-7; D may be TRBD1 (5 bases). CDR3 length: 13 amino acids. The germline CDR1 and CDR2 sequences are SEHNR and FQNEAQ (reference sequence). V was shortened by 4 bases and J by 3 bases, with 10 bases between the two germline ends. The CDR3: CASSSDIIYEQYF. CDR3 nucleotides: TGTGCCAGCAGCTCGGACATAATCTACGAGCAGTACTTC.

This clonotype was counted only a few times. The V gene is TRBV6-5, the J gene TRBJ1-1; maybe TRBD1 (6 bases). This CDR3 region has 14 residues. Germline CDR1 MNHEY, CDR2 SVGAGI. The V and J ends lost 0 bases and 4 bases respectively, with 9 bases between them. The CDR3 region is CASSYSAQGTEAFF. CDR3 coding DNA: TGTGCCAGCAGTTACTCGGCACAGGGCACTGAAGCTTTCTTT.

This clonotype was found once. The chain recombines TRBV7-6 with TRBJ2-7; TRBD1 matches 11 bases. Germline V gives CDR1 SGHVS, CDR2 FNYEAQ. The CDR3 has 16 amino acids. J lost 5 bases, V lost 7 bases, and 13 bases had no gene match. The CDR3 loop is CASNFTGTGGSDEQYF. DNA for the CDR3: TGTGCCAGCAACTTTACCGGGACAGGGGGGTCCGACGAGCAGTACTTC.

The table lists this clonotype with a count of one. The rearrangement uses TRBV5-4 and TRBJ2-5; D not certain. The CDR3 runs to 16 residues. The germline gives CDR1 SGHNT, CDR2 YYREEE (reference sequence). V lost 3 bases and J 1 base, leaving 16 bases between the germline ends. CDR3 in amino acids: CASSSIAGSLQETQYF. The CDR3 DNA sequence: TGTGCCAGCAGCTCAATTGCCGGGTCCCTCCAAGAGACCCAGTACTTC.

The J gene is TRBJ1-1, the V gene TRBV25-1, with D perhaps TRBD1 (6 bases). This CDR3 has 14 amino acids. Germline V gives CDR1 MGHDK, CDR2 SYGVNS. The V gene lost 5 bases and the J gene lost 6 bases, with 16 bases spanning the gap. As DNA, the CDR3 is TGTGCCAGCAGTTCGCCGACACCAGGGGCTGAAGCTTTCTTT. Translating gives CASSSPTPGAEAFF.

This chain connects TRBV20-1 to TRBJ2-2; 10 bases fit TRBD2. Germline V gene sequence: CDR1 DFQATT, CDR2 SNEGSKA (reference sequence). The ends lost 3 bases at V and 1 base at J; junction bases unmatched: 2. The CDR3 totals 15 residues. The CDR3 here is CSARLAGGNTGELFF. The CDR3 coding sequence is TGCAGTGCTAGGTTAGCGGGAGGGAACACCGGGGAGCTGTTTTTT.

V usage is TRBV9 and J usage is TRBJ1-2; D is unresolved. CDR3 size: 15 residues. Germline V lookup: CDR1 SGDLS, CDR2 YYNGEE. V was clipped by 0 bases and J by 4 bases, with 13 bases between them. The CDR3 nucleotides read TGTGCCAGCAGCGTAGGGATTGCTTCCAGCTATGGCTACACCTTC. This translates into CASSVGIASSYGYTF.

In its sample, this clonotype was seen once. V is TRBV9 and J is TRBJ1-1; tentative D call: TRBD1 (6 bases). The CDR3 extends over 14 amino acids. V lost 4 bases, J lost 4 bases, and 14 bases lay in between. Germline V CDR1 and CDR2: SGDLS, YYNGEE. The chain's CDR3 is CASSNGVGGTEAFF. The DNA of the CDR3 is TGTGCCAGCAGCAATGGGGTAGGGGGCACTGAAGCTTTCTTT.

The sample holds many counts of this clonotype. This chain links TRBV2 with TRBJ2-7, with unresolved D. Germline V lookup: CDR1 SNHLY, CDR2 FYNNEI. The CDR3 is made up of 15 amino acids. V lost 5 bases, J lost 2 bases, and 16 bases lay in between. The CDR3 DNA reads TGTGCCAGCAGTTACCAAACCGACGGAGCCTACGAGCAGTACTTC. Translating it yields CASSYQTDGAYEQYF. Full variable domain (missing parts from reference TRBV2 and TRBJ2-7): EPEVTQTPSHQVTQMGQEVILRCVPISNHLYFYWYRQILGQKVEFLVSFYNNEISEKSEIFDDQFSVERPDGSNFTLKIRSTKLEDSAMYFCASSYQTDGAYEQYFGPGTRLTVT.

The DNA of the CDR3 is TGCAGCGTTGAGAGGGGGACCATGAACACTGAAGCTTTCTTT. Its translation: CSVERGTMNTEAFF. The chain recombines TRBV29-1 with TRBJ1-1; TRBD1 might be the D (6 bases). This CDR3 spans 14 amino acids. Germline assignment: CDR1 SQVTM and CDR2 ANQGSEA. V gave up 3 bases and J gave up 0 bases, with 11 bases separating them.

The J gene is TRBJ1-5, the V gene TRBV9; D not resolved. The germline V and J ends were trimmed by 3 bases and 6 bases, with 10 bases remaining between them. The CDR3 extends over 13 amino acids. Germline lookup yields CDR1 SGDLS and CDR2 YYNGEE. The CDR3 region is CASSASAFQPQHF. CDR3 sequence (DNA): TGTGCCAGCAGCGCCAGCGCGTTTCAGCCCCAGCATTTT.

V is TRBV6-6 and J is TRBJ1-4; 7 nucleotides agree with TRBD1. The CDR3 has 15 residues. V trimming: 4 bases; J trimming: 2 bases; junction bases outside the gene matches: 4. Germline-derived CDR1 and CDR2 are MNHNY and SVGAGI (reference sequence). The CDR3 sequence is CASSFPGQTNEKLFF. CDR3 DNA: TGTGCCAGCAGTTTTCCGGGACAGACTAATGAAAAACTGTTTTTT.

This clonotype was seen a few times. This sequence may be a read error, since a much larger clone differs from it by one base. The chain couples TRBV25-1 to TRBJ1-1, with D maybe TRBD1 (6 bases). The CDR3 runs to 15 residues. Germline V gene lookup returns CDR1 MGHDK and CDR2 SYGVNS. Trimming removed 0 bases from V and 3 bases from J, with 11 bases in between. Written as DNA, the CDR3 is TGTGCCAGCAGTGAATATGGGGCAGGGGACACTGAAGCTTTCTTT. Its protein product is CASSEYGAGDTEAFF. The full variable domain, with the rest looked up from reference TRBV25-1 and TRBJ1-1, is EADIYQTPRYLVIGTGKKITLECSQTMGHDKMYWYQQDPGMELHLIHYSYGVNSTEKGDLSSESTVSRIRTEHFPLTLESARPSHTSQYLCASSEYGAGDTEAFFGQGTRLTVV.

The gene calls are TRBV5-1 and TRBJ1-6; D unclear. Trimming left V 0 bases short and J 10 bases short, with 17 bases between. Per the germline V gene, CDR1 is SGHRS and CDR2 is YFSETQ. The CDR3 runs 16 residues. The CDR3: CASSLGGRGEGSPLHF. In DNA, the CDR3 is TGCGCCAGCAGCTTGGGCGGTCGGGGTGAGGGATCACCCCTCCACTTT.

This clonotype appeared a few times. The CDR3: CASSPQGGRGTEAFF. DNA of the CDR3: TGTGCCAGCAGTCCCCAAGGGGGGCGAGGTACTGAAGCTTTCTTT. The chain recombines TRBV14 with TRBJ1-1; a weak D match, TRBD1 (6 bases). The ends were cut back, 6 bases at V and 5 bases at J, with 19 bases in the middle. This CDR3 is built from 15 residues. CDR1 and CDR2 (germline): SGHDN, FVKESK.

The chain couples TRBV25-1 to TRBJ2-7, with D perhaps TRBD2 (6 bases). This CDR3 region has 17 residues. Germline-derived CDR1 and CDR2 are MGHDK and SYGVNS. V was cut by 4 bases and J by 0 bases, with 19 bases left in between. CDR3 amino acids: CASSALPRDFYSYEQYF. The CDR3, as DNA: TGTGCCAGCAGTGCGCTCCCCCGGGACTTCTACTCCTACGAGCAGTACTTC.

This clonotype was seen many times. CDR3 in amino acids: CAISESGGGTYEQYF. For the CDR3, the DNA is TGTGCCATCAGTGAGTCGGGCGGGGGAACCTACGAGCAGTACTTC. The V and J genes are TRBV10-3 and TRBJ2-7, with 7 positions matching TRBD2. V gave up 0 bases and J gave up 2 bases; unmatched junction bases: 4. CDR3 length equals 15 residues. Germline V lookup: CDR1 ENHRY, CDR2 SYGVKD.

A few counts support this clonotype. V is TRBV6-6 and J is TRBJ1-4; D gene uncertain. The V end was cut by 5 bases, the J end by 7 bases, with 14 bases between. The CDR3 is 14 amino acids. The germline V gene encodes CDR1 MNHNY and CDR2 SVGAGI (reference sequence). Here the CDR3 DNA reads TGTGCCAGCAGTCGGACCAGGACCGGTGAAAAACTGTTTTTT. Its protein is CASSRTRTGEKLFF.